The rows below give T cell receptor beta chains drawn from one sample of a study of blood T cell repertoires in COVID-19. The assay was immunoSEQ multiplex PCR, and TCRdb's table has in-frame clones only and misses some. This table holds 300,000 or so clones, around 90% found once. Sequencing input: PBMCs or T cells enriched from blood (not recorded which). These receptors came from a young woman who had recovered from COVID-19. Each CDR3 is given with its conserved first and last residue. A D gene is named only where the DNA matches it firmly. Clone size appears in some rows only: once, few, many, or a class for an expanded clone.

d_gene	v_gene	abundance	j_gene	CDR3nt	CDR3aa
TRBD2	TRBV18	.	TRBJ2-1	TGTGCCAGCTCACCCTTAGCGGGAGGAGAGGGCAATGAGCAGTTCTTC	CASSPLAGGEGNEQFF
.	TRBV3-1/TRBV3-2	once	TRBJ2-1	TGTGCCAGCAGCCAAGTAGGTAGCAGCTGGTACAATGAGCAGTTCTTC	CASSQVGSSWYNEQFF
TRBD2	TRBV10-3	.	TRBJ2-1	TGTGCCATCAGAGGGACTAGCGCGAATGGGAGCTCCTACAATGAGCAGTTCTTC	CAIRGTSANGSSYNEQFF
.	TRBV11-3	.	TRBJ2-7	TGTGCCAGCAGCTTAGGCAGCTCCTACGAGCAGTACTTC	CASSLGSSYEQYF
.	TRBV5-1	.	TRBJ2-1	TGCGCCAGCAGCCTCGGACTATTAAATGAGCAGTTCTTC	CASSLGLLNEQFF
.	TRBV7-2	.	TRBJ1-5	TGTGCCAGCAGCTTAGTCGGATCAGGGAACCAGCCCCAGCATTTT	CASSLVGSGNQPQHF
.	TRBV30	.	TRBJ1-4	TGTGCCTACTCAGGGCTCGGACAGATAATTGCAACTAATGAAAAACTGTTTTTT	CAYSGLGQIIATNEKLFF
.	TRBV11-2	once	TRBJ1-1	TGTGCCAGCAGCTCCCGAGGGGGAATTTGGGCTGAAGCTTTCTTT	CASSSRGGIWAEAFF
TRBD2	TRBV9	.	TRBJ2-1	TGTGCCAGCAGCCTGCGGACTAGCGGGAGGACCTACAATGAGCAGTTCTTC	CASSLRTSGRTYNEQFF
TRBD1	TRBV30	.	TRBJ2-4	TGTGCCTGGAGTACGGACAGGGGGCCAGCCAAAAACATTCAGTACTTC	CAWSTDRGPAKNIQYF
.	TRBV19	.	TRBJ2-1	TGTGCCAGTTCCGGGACATCACACTCCTACAATGAGCAGTTCTTC	CASSGTSHSYNEQFF
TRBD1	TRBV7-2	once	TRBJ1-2	TGTGCCAGCAGCTCACGAAAGGGGGCGACCTATGGCTACACCTTC	CASSSRKGATYGYTF
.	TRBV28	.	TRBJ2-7	TGTGCCAGCAGTACGGACACCACCTACGAGCAGTACTTC	CASSTDTTYEQYF
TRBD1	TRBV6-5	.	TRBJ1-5	TGTGCCAGCAGGACAGGGGTCTTTAGCAATCAGCCCCAGCATTTT	CASRTGVFSNQPQHF
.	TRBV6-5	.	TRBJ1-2	TGTGCCAGCAGTCGAGGGGGAATCTATGGCTACACCTTC	CASSRGGIYGYTF
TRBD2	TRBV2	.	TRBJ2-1	TGTGCCAGCAATCTACTAGCGGGAGGGAACAATGAGCAGTTCTTC	CASNLLAGGNNEQFF
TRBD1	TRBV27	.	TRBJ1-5	TGTGCCAGCAAAAGGAAAGGGGGCGACCAGCCCCAGCATTTT	CASKRKGGDQPQHF